These 16 T cell receptor beta chains were sequenced from one sample in a study of graft-versus-host responses after intestinal transplantation (dated by TCRdb to about 2021). The antigens for these receptors are not known. Library preparation was by the immunoSEQ multiplex PCR assay. TCRdb took over this immuneACCESS table, retaining in-frame rearrangements with V and J assigned. Such tables are incomplete; in checked studies, under half of the missing clones stem from an unresolved V gene, and the remainder is unexplained. The sample profile shows roughly 90,000 clones; about 91% of them were found once. In total, the top ten clones hold approximately 0.32% of the sample. The time point tag for this specimen amounts to: cells obtained before transplantation from donor or recipient. Specimen: unstimulated CD4+ T cells sorted from spleen or lymph node cells, collected before transplant. Source of these receptors: a human donor who was the organ donor for an intestinal transplant.

The chain combines TRBV19 with TRBJ2-2, with D possibly TRBD1 on 5 matching bases. The V gene's germline CDR1 is LNHDA and CDR2 SQIVND (reference sequence). The ends were cut back, 4 bases at V and 7 bases at J, with 19 bases in the middle. The CDR3 extends over 16 amino acids. CDR3: CASSTQSPGMIGELFF. CDR3 nucleotides: TGTGCCAGTAGTACCCAATCGCCAGGGATGATCGGGGAGCTGTTTTTT. Filled out from reference TRBV19 and TRBJ2-2, the complete variable domain reads DGGITQSPKYLFRKEGQNVTLSCEQNLNHDAMYWYRQDPGQGLRLIYYSQIVNDFQKGDIAEGYSVSREKKESFPLTVTSAQKNPTAFYLCASSTQSPGMIGELFFGEGSRLTVL.

The chain combines TRBV7-3 with TRBJ2-1; TRBD2 agrees at 9 bases. There are 18 residues in the CDR3. CDR1 and CDR2 (germline): SGHTA, FQGTGA. Unmatched junction bases numbered 11, after V lost 5 bases and J lost 0 bases. The CDR3 DNA reads TGTGCCAGCAGCCGCCTAGCGGGATCTCGCAGCTCCTACAATGAGCAGTTCTTC. It yields the protein CASSRLAGSRSSYNEQFF.

This clone occurred once. The chain uses TRBV28 and TRBJ1-3; 8 positions match TRBD1. Germline loops: CDR1 MDHEN, CDR2 SYDVKM. V lost 7 bases and J lost 4; bases outside the gene matches: 12. CDR3 length equals 16 residues. The CDR3 DNA sequence: TGTGCCAGCACCTTCGCCCAGGGGGCTAAAGGAAACACCATATATTTT. Translated, it gives CASTFAQGAKGNTIYF.

The chain combines TRBV7-2 with TRBJ2-1; 8 bases fit TRBD2. Germline assignment: CDR1 SGHTA and CDR2 FQGNSA. J gave up 7 bases and V 2 bases, and 13 bases lay outside the gene matches. The CDR3 runs to 17 residues. The CDR3 spells CASSLIGGGRPFNEQFF. CDR3 nucleotide sequence: TGTGCCAGCAGCTTAATTGGCGGGGGGCGTCCCTTTAATGAGCAGTTCTTC.

This sequence joins TRBV6-1 and TRBJ2-5, with 8 bases fitting TRBD1. The J call is in doubt because the DNA end fits TRBJ2-7 better. The CDR3 is made up of 15 amino acids. From germline, CDR1 is MNHNS and CDR2 SASEGT. CDR3 DNA: TGTGCCAGCAGTGTGGAACAGGGGGTCGCCTACGAGCAGTACTTC. It encodes CASSVEQGVAYEQYF.

This sequence joins TRBV28 and TRBJ2-5, with 11 nucleotides matching TRBD2. The CDR3 totals 17 residues. Germline CDR1 MDHEN, CDR2 SYDVKM. V shed 8 bases and J 2 bases; nucleotides not matched to a gene: 13. DNA of the CDR3: TGTGCCAGCCAACGCTCCCGTAGCGGGAGGGATCAAGAGACCCAGTACTTC. It is translated as CASQRSRSGRDQETQYF.

The chain uses TRBV4-1 and TRBJ1-6; TRBD1 matches 7 bases. Germline values: CDR1 MGHRA, CDR2 YSYEKL. This CDR3 spans 17 amino acids. After removal of 0 bases from V and 0 bases from J, the junction contained 2 bases not matched to a gene. The CDR3 spells CASSQDGDSSYNSPLHF. CDR3 sequence (DNA): TGCGCCAGCAGCCAAGATGGGGACAGCTCCTATAATTCACCCCTCCACTTT.

The V and J genes are TRBV10-3 and TRBJ2-1; 8 positions agree with TRBD2. This CDR3 is 12 amino acids long. Per the germline V gene, CDR1 is ENHRY and CDR2 is SYGVKD. After removal of 10 bases from V and 5 bases from J, the junction contained 4 bases not matched to a gene. The CDR3 region is CATGRANNEQFF. DNA of the CDR3: TGTGCCACCGGGAGGGCCAACAATGAGCAGTTCTTC.

CDR3 sequence (DNA): TGTGCCAGCAGTTACCCCCCTCAGGGTGCCACTGAAGCTTTCTTT. This translates into CASSYPPQGATEAFF. The chain carries TRBV6-6 and TRBJ1-1; D is possibly TRBD1 (5 bases). Germline CDR1 and CDR2: MNHNY and SVGAGI (reference sequence). The CDR3 runs to 15 residues. Trimming took off 2 bases at V and 4 bases at J, with 14 bases between the two ends.

V usage is TRBV9 and J usage is TRBJ2-1; D is unresolved. This CDR3 spans 15 amino acids. The germline V gene encodes CDR1 SGDLS and CDR2 YYNGEE. The germline V and J ends were trimmed by 2 bases and 0 bases, with 9 bases remaining between them. CDR3 nucleotide sequence: TGTGCCAGCAGCGTCGGCGGTTACTCCTACAATGAGCAGTTCTTC. Translation gives CASSVGGYSYNEQFF.

The chain links TRBV29-1 to TRBJ2-1; 11 bases align to TRBD1. Germline CDR1 SQVTM, CDR2 ANQGSEA. The CDR3 is made up of 16 amino acids. V was clipped by 0 bases and J by 7 bases; unmatched bases: 8. CDR3 amino acids: CSVEELPGQGENEQFF. In DNA form, the CDR3 reads TGCAGCGTTGAAGAGCTCCCGGGACAGGGGGAAAATGAGCAGTTCTTC.

The V and J genes are TRBV19 and TRBJ2-1; D might be TRBD2 (6 bases). Germline-derived CDR1 and CDR2 are LNHDA and SQIVND (reference sequence). Trimming shortened V by 3 bases and J by 5 bases, and 23 bases separated the two germline ends. This CDR3 is built from 18 residues. The CDR3, as DNA: TGTGCCAGTAGTATTGCGGGAATCCGGGCACTAAAGAACAATGAGCAGTTCTTC. Its translation: CASSIAGIRALKNNEQFF.

There are a few counts of this clone. The rearrangement uses TRBV27 and TRBJ2-3; TRBD2 aligns across 8 bases. Germline loops: CDR1 MNHEY, CDR2 SMNVEV (reference sequence). The CDR3 consists of 15 residues. V lost 5 bases and J lost 4; bases outside the gene matches: 8. The CDR3 DNA sequence: TGTGCCAGCAGTGAACTCGGGAGGGGTGCAGATACGCAGTATTTT. Translated, it gives CASSELGRGADTQYF.

In DNA, the CDR3 is TGTGCCAGCAGCGTAGCCCAGAACCTTTCACCCCTCCACTTT. Its translation is CASSVAQNLSPLHF. The V gene is TRBV9, the J gene TRBJ1-6; D uncertain. Germline loops: CDR1 SGDLS, CDR2 YYNGEE. V was pared by 0 bases and J by 9 bases, with 10 bases between. CDR3 length equals 14 residues.

Only one count was recorded for this clone. J is TRBJ2-1 and V is TRBV6-4; 13 nucleotides align to TRBD2. The germline gives CDR1 MRHNA, CDR2 SNTAGT. This CDR3 has 17 amino acids. Losses at the gene ends were 2 bases for V and 1 base for J; bases not matched to a gene: 2. The DNA for the CDR3 is TGTGCCAGCAGTGACACTAGCGGGGGGGGGTCCTACAATGAGCAGTTCTTC. Its translation: CASSDTSGGGSYNEQFF.

This rearrangement joins TRBV5-1 to TRBJ2-2, with 13 bases matching TRBD2. After removal of 4 bases from V and 6 bases from J, the junction contained 6 bases not matched to a gene. This CDR3 contains 16 residues. Germline CDR1 and CDR2: SGHRS and YFSETQ. The CDR3 loop reads CASSNPGLAGSGELFF. The DNA for the CDR3 is TGCGCCAGCAGCAACCCGGGACTAGCGGGGTCCGGGGAGCTGTTTTTT.